Sequencing of this T cell receptor beta chain was carried out in a study of breast tumors, draining lymph nodes, adjacent tissues. General observations from the study: Compared with lymph nodes, tumors were less diverse; compared with nontumor tissue, more. Luminal-like breast cancer showed significantly higher tumor–nontumor repertoire similarity than basal-like. Most tumor T cells seemingly derive from lymph node, then expand in tumor. Tumor T cell lymph node origin was a supported hypothesis, not proven.

Germline-derived CDR1 and CDR2 are DFQATT and SNEGSKA (reference sequence). Trimming removed 5 bases from V and 1 base from J, with 9 bases in between. The CDR3 is 13 residues long. From the multiplex PCR reads, TCRdb called clonotypes with MiXCR, one entry per CDR3 protein. The table includes roughly 100,000 distinct CDR3 sequences, about 31% detected once. Samples came from axillary lymph nodes draining the breast cancer. This clonotype has a count of ten or more. What it binds is unknown. The chain employs TRBV20-1 and TRBJ2-1; a possible D gene is TRBD1 (5 bases). Source material: axillary lymph node tissue. This clonotype originated in a female donor with breast cancer. Some clones in this sample may be carry-over from other donors' samples. The CDR3 here is CSASGQSYNEQFF. As DNA, the CDR3 is TGCAGTGCTTCAGGGCAGTCCTACAATGAGCAGTTCTTC.